The rows below give T cell receptor beta chains drawn from one sample of a study of shared clonotypes between healthy human individuals. Sequencing was performed with immunoSEQ multiplex PCR; in TCRdb, only in-frame clones are kept and a portion is missing. The data contain 2,100,000 or so clones, 95% of them singletons. Sequencing input: naive CD4+ T cells sorted from blood. The source is a man aged 18 to 29 in good health. The CDR3 runs from the conserved cysteine through the conserved F or W. The D gene is left open where the match is weak. Part of the rows lack a size; the others show once, few, many or a class for expanded clones.

TRBJ1-2	-	-	TRBV2	CASSEARGYTF	TGTGCCAGCAGTGAAGCTAGGGGCTACACCTTC
TRBJ2-3	-	-	TRBV10-3	CAIKQTYSTDTQYF	TGTGCCATCAAGCAGACCTATAGCACAGATACGCAGTATTTT
TRBJ1-6	-	-	TRBV30	CAWSGRSSYNSPLHF	TGTGCCTGGAGTGGCAGGAGCTCCTATAATTCACCCCTCCACTTT
TRBJ2-5	-	once	TRBV5-1	CASSWESGLTQETQYF	TGCGCCAGCAGCTGGGAGTCCGGGCTAACCCAAGAGACCCAGTACTTC
TRBJ1-6	-	-	TRBV6-5	CASTQSGYNSPLHF	TGTGCCAGCACCCAGTCAGGGTATAATTCACCCCTCCACTTT
TRBJ2-1	-	-	TRBV6-5	CASSSSGGQYNEQFF	TGTGCCAGCAGTTCCTCCGGGGGCCAATACAATGAGCAGTTCTTC
TRBJ2-5	-	-	TRBV7-2	CASTPGASQETQYF	TGTGCCAGCACACCAGGGGCAAGTCAAGAGACCCAGTACTTC
TRBJ1-2	-	-	TRBV5-4	CASSEDRNYGYTF	TGTGCCAGCAGCGAAGACAGAAACTATGGCTACACCTTC
TRBJ2-4	-	-	TRBV6-6	CASSPGAKNIQYF	TGTGCCAGCAGTCCCGGGGCCAAAAACATTCAGTACTTC
TRBJ1-5	-	-	TRBV6-1	CASRGDHPNQPQHF	TGTGCCAGCAGGGGTGACCACCCCAATCAGCCCCAGCATTTT
TRBJ2-5	TRBD1	-	TRBV29-1	CSVVDRVETQYF	TGCAGCGTTGTAGACAGGGTCGAGACCCAGTACTTC
TRBJ1-1	-	-	TRBV19	CASTLEGLNTEAFF	TGTGCCAGTACCTTGGAGGGTCTTAACACTGAAGCTTTCTTT
TRBJ1-5	TRBD1	once	TRBV30	CAWSSGGDQPQHF	TGTGCCTGGAGTTCAGGGGGCGATCAGCCCCAGCATTTT
TRBJ2-2	TRBD2	-	TRBV29-1	CSGQLAGVRTGELFF	TGCAGCGGCCAACTAGCGGGAGTAAGGACCGGGGAGCTGTTTTTT
TRBJ2-7	-	-	TRBV28	CASSDGRYEQYF	TGTGCCAGCAGTGACGGCCGCTACGAGCAGTACTTC
TRBJ2-5	TRBD2	-	TRBV5-1	CASLAGGPRETQYF	TGCGCCAGCTTAGCGGGGGGGCCGAGGGAGACCCAGTACTTC
TRBJ2-3	TRBD2	-	TRBV7-2	CASSLAGLAGADTQYF	TGTGCCAGCAGCTTAGCGGGGCTAGCGGGAGCGGATACGCAGTATTTT
TRBJ1-1	-	-	TRBV7-6	CASSLEPTSEAFF	TGTGCCAGCAGCTTAGAACCGACCTCTGAAGCTTTCTTT
TRBJ2-4	-	-	TRBV6-4	CASSETGIDIQYF	TGTGCCAGCAGTGAGACTGGGATCGACATTCAGTACTTC
TRBJ2-3	-	-	TRBV5-4	CASSLDGSSTDTQYF	TGTGCCAGCAGCCTGGACGGTTCTAGCACAGATACGCAGTATTTT
TRBJ2-5	TRBD2	-	TRBV10-2	CASTRSGGFGTQYF	TGCGCCAGCACACGTAGCGGGGGGTTCGGGACCCAGTACTTC
TRBJ1-2	-	-	TRBV6-1	CASRRDDYGYTF	TGTGCCAGCAGGAGGGACGACTATGGCTACACCTTC
TRBJ1-2	TRBD1	-	TRBV6-6	CASSSLGGTGEYGYTF	TGTGCCAGCAGTTCACTCGGGGGGACAGGGGAGTACGGCTACACCTTC
TRBJ2-1	-	-	TRBV10-3	CAISGPLEQFF	TGTGCCATCAGTGGGCCCTTAGAGCAGTTCTTC
TRBJ2-1	-	-	TRBV18	CASSPLSNGNEQFF	TGTGCCAGCTCACCACTGTCCAACGGCAATGAGCAGTTCTTC
TRBJ2-3	TRBD2	-	TRBV11-3	CASSFGGRATDTQYF	TGTGCCAGCAGCTTTGGCGGGAGAGCAACAGATACGCAGTATTTT
TRBJ2-2	TRBD2	-	TRBV18	CASSPAGTSVTGELFF	TGTGCCAGCTCACCAGCCGGGACTAGCGTCACCGGGGAGCTGTTTTTT
TRBJ1-1	-	-	TRBV27	CASSSINTEAFF	TGTGCCAGCAGTTCAATAAACACTGAAGCTTTCTTT
TRBJ1-4	-	-	TRBV7-3	CASSQHGPSSNEKLFF	TGTGCCAGCAGCCAGCACGGCCCATCGTCTAATGAAAAACTGTTTTTT
TRBJ1-2	-	-	TRBV19	CASGANYGYTF	TGTGCCAGTGGAGCTAACTATGGCTACACCTTC
TRBJ1-2	-	-	TRBV5-1	CASSLEGEYYGYTF	TGCGCCAGCAGCCTGGAAGGGGAGTACTATGGCTACACCTTC
TRBJ1-2	TRBD1	-	TRBV6-1	CASSETGQGANYGYTF	TGTGCCAGCAGTGAAACTGGACAGGGCGCTAACTATGGCTACACCTTC
TRBJ2-4	TRBD2	-	TRBV2	CASSDPGRALVNIQYF	TGTGCCAGCAGTGACCCCGGGAGGGCCTTGGTGAACATTCAGTACTTC
TRBJ1-1	TRBD1	-	TRBV7-2	CASSFNRGSTEAFF	TGTGCCAGCAGCTTCAACAGGGGTAGCACTGAAGCTTTCTTT
TRBJ1-1	-	-	TRBV6-5	CASSYDPTARAFF	TGTGCCAGCAGTTACGACCCGACCGCGCGGGCTTTCTTT
TRBJ2-1	TRBD2	-	TRBV5-1	CASSQGLAGPFF	TGCGCCAGCAGCCAAGGACTAGCAGGACCGTTCTTC
TRBJ1-2	-	-	TRBV5-1	CASSPTLVRGPTYGYTF	TGCGCCAGCAGCCCCACCCTGGTGAGGGGACCCACCTATGGCTACACCTTC
TRBJ2-6	-	-	TRBV7-3	CASSLMGPGANVLTF	TGTGCCAGCAGCTTAATGGGGCCTGGGGCCAACGTCCTGACTTTC
TRBJ2-3	TRBD2	once	TRBV10-3	CAIRGLAGDTQYF	TGTGCCATCAGGGGACTAGCGGGAGATACGCAGTATTTT
TRBJ1-2	TRBD1	once	TRBV2	CASSVGQGYIGGYTF	TGTGCCAGCAGTGTGGGACAGGGCTATATCGGAGGCTACACCTTC
TRBJ1-1	-	-	TRBV5-4	CASSLDERGASTEAFF	TGTGCCAGCAGCTTGGATGAGCGGGGGGCGAGCACTGAAGCTTTCTTT
TRBJ1-2	-	few	TRBV2	CASSDTRNYGYTF	TGTGCCAGCAGTGATACCAGGAACTATGGCTACACCTTC
TRBJ2-3	-	-	TRBV20-1	CSARGWDFF	TGCAGTGCTAGAGGATGGGATTTCTTT
TRBJ2-7	-	-	TRBV10-1	CASHSFKGVPREQYF	TGCGCCAGTCACTCATTTAAGGGAGTCCCGCGCGAGCAGTACTTC
TRBJ1-1	-	once	TRBV7-2	CASSLTNYRTEAFF	TGTGCCAGCAGCTTAACAAACTACCGCACTGAAGCTTTCTTT
TRBJ2-7	TRBD2	-	TRBV5-6	CASSLLSGGSYEQYF	TGTGCCAGCAGCTTGCTCAGCGGGGGTTCCTACGAGCAGTACTTC
TRBJ2-3	TRBD2	once	TRBV18	CASSPPSGTFADTQYF	TGTGCCAGCTCACCACCTAGCGGGACGTTCGCAGATACGCAGTATTTT
TRBJ1-4	-	-	TRBV6-1	CASSTIQGREKLFF	TGTGCCAGCAGCACTATACAGGGTCGGGAAAAACTGTTTTTT
TRBJ2-7	TRBD2	-	TRBV6-5	CASIYTQTGGTYEQYF	TGTGCCAGCATTTACACCCAGACGGGGGGGACCTACGAGCAGTACTTC
TRBJ2-5	TRBD1	once	TRBV6-6	CASSYGTGQETQYF	TGTGCCAGCAGTTACGGGACAGGACAAGAGACCCAGTACTTC
TRBJ1-5	-	-	TRBV9	CASSSRSAGQPQHF	TGTGCCAGCAGCTCCCGGAGCGCGGGGCAGCCCCAGCATTTT
TRBJ2-7	-	-	TRBV5-1	CASSFHSSYEQYF	TGCGCCAGCAGCTTCCACAGCTCCTACGAGCAGTACTTC
TRBJ1-2	-	-	TRBV28	CASSLGSGYGYTF	TGTGCCAGCAGTTTAGGTTCCGGGTATGGCTACACCTTC
TRBJ2-3	-	-	TRBV1	CTSSQDGSSGGAILGDTQYF	TGCACCAGCAGCCAAGATGGTTCTAGCGGGGGGGCGATATTAGGAGATACGCAGTATTTT
TRBJ2-1	-	-	TRBV29-1	CSVPRDSPSYNEQFF	TGCAGCGTCCCGCGGGACAGTCCTTCCTACAATGAGCAGTTCTTC
TRBJ1-2	-	-	TRBV11-2	CASSLERHYGYTF	TGTGCCAGCAGCTTAGAACGGCACTATGGCTACACCTTC
TRBJ2-5	TRBD1	-	TRBV10-2	CASSLGQAVETQYF	TGCGCCAGCAGCCTAGGACAGGCGGTAGAGACCCAGTACTTC
TRBJ1-5	-	-	TRBV19	CASRGSPREVSNQPQHF	TGTGCCAGTAGAGGGTCGCCCCGGGAGGTAAGCAATCAGCCCCAGCATTTT
TRBJ2-3	-	-	TRBV18	CASSPPGGTTDTQYF	TGTGCCAGCTCACCGCCCGGGGGAACCACAGATACGCAGTATTTT
TRBJ2-1	TRBD1	-	TRBV5-4	CASSRPGQGNEQFF	TGTGCCAGCAGCCGACCCGGACAGGGGAATGAGCAGTTCTTC